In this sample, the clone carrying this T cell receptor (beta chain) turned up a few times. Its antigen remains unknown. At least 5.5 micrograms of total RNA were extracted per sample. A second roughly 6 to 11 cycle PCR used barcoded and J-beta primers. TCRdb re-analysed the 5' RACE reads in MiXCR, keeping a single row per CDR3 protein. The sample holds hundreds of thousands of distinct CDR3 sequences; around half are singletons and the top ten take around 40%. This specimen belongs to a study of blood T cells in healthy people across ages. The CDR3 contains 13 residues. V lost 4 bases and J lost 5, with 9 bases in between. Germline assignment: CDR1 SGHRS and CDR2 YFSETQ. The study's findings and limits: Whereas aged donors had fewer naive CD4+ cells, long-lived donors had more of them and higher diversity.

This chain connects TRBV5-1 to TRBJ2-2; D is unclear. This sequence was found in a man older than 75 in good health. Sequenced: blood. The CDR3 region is CASSLSGTGELFF. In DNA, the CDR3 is TGCGCCAGCAGCCTCAGTGGTACCGGGGAGCTGTTTTTT.